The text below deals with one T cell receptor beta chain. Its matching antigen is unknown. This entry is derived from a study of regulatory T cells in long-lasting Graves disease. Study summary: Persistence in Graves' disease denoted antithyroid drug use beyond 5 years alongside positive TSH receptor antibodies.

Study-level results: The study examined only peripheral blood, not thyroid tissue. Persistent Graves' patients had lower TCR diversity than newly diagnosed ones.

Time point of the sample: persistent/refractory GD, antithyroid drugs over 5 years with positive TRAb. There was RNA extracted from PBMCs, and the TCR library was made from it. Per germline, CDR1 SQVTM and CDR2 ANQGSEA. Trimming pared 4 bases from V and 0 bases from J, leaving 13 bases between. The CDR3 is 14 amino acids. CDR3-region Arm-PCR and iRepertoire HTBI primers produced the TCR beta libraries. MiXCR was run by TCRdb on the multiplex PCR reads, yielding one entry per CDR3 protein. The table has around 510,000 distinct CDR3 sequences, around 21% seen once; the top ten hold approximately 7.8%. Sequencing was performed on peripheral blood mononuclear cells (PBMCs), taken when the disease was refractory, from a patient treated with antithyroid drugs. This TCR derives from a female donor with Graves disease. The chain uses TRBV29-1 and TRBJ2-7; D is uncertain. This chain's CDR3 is CSVVTIPNSYEQYF. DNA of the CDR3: TGCAGCGTTGTTACCATCCCTAACTCCTACGAGCAGTACTTC.